This TCR beta chain was recorded in a study of CD8 T cells in Susac syndrome. RNA, at roughly 0.45 to 1 ug, was reverse transcribed with random hexamers. In TCRdb, the immunoSEQ multiplex PCR reads were re-called with MiXCR into one record per CDR3 protein. There are about 85,000 distinct CDR3 sequences in the sample; approximately 95% occur only once, and approximately 0.48% lies in the top ten. This clonotype was seen a single time. The junction had 6 bases not matched to a gene; V was cut back by 4 bases and J by 8 bases. The germline gives CDR1 LGHDT, CDR2 YNNKEL (reference sequence). This CDR3 comprises 15 residues.

Sequenced: CD8+ T cells from PBMCs. The chain joins TRBV3-1 to TRBJ2-1, with 12 bases matching TRBD2. This receptor was taken from a human donor with Susac syndrome. The CDR3: CASSPGTSGWDEQFF. The DNA for the CDR3 is TGTGCCAGCAGCCCAGGGACTAGCGGGTGGGATGAGCAGTTCTTC.